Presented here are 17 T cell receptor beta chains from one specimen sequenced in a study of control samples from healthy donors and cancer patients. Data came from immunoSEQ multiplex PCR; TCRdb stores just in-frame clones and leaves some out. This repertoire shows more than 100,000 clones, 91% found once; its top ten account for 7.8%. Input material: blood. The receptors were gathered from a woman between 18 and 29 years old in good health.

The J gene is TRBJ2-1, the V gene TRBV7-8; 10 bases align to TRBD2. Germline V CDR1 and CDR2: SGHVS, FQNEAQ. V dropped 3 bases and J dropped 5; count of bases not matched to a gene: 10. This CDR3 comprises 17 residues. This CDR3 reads CASSFISGGAVDNEQFF. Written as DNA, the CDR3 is TGTGCCAGCAGCTTTATAAGCGGGGGGGCCGTCGACAATGAGCAGTTCTTC. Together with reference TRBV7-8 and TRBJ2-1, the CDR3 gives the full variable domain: GAGVSQSPRYKVAKRGQDVALRCDPISGHVSLFWYQQALGQGPEFLTYFQNEAQLDKSGLPSDRFFAERPEGSVSTLKIQRTQQEDSAVYLCASSFISGGAVDNEQFFGPGTRLTVL.

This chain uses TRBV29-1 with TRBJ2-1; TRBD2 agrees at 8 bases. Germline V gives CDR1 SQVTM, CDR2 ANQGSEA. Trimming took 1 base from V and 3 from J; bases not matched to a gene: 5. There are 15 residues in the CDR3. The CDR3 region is CSVEVTLAGYNEQFF. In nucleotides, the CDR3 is TGCAGCGTTGAAGTAACGCTAGCGGGCTACAATGAGCAGTTCTTC.

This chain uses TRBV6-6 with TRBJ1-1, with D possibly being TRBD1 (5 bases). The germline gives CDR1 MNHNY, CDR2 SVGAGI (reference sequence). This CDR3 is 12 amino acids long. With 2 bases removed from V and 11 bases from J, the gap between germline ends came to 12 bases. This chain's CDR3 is CASSYSRDRAFF. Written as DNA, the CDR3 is TGTGCCAGCAGTTACAGCAGGGATCGGGCTTTCTTT.

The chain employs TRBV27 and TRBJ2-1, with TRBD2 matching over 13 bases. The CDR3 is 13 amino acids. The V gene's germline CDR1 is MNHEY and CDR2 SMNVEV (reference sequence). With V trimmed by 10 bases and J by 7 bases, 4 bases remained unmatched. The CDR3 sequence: CATPGLAGNEQFF. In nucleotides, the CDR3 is TGTGCCACCCCGGGACTAGCGGGAAATGAGCAGTTCTTC.

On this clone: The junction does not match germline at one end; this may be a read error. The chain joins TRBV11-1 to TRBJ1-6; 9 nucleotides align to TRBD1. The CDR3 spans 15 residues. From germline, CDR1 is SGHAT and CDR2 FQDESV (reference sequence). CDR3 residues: CAGSDGQGLNSPLHF. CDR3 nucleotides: TGTGCCGGCAGCGACGGACAGGGGTTGAATTCACCCCTCCACTTT.

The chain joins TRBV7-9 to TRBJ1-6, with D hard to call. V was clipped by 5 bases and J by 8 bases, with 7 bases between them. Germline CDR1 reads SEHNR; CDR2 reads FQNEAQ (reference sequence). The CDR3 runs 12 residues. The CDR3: CASSTPDSPLHF. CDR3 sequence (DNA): TGTGCCAGCAGCACGCCGGATTCACCCCTCCACTTT.

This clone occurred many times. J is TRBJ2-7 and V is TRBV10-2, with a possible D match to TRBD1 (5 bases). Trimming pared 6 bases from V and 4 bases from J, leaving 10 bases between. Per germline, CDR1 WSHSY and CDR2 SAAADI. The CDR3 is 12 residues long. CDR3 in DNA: TGCGCCAGCAGCTTGACAGCATACGAGCAGTACTTC. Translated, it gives CASSLTAYEQYF.

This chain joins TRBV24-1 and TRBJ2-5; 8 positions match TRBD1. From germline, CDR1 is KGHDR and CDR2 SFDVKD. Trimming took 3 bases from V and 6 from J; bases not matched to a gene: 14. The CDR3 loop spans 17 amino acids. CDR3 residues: CATSDAGTGGAGKTQYF. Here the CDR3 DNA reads TGTGCCACCAGTGATGCCGGGACAGGAGGGGCGGGGAAGACCCAGTACTTC.

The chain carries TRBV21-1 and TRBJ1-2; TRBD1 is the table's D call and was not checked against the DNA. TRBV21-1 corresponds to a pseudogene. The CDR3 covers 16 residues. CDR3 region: CASSKASGTGLYGYTF. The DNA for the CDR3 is TGTGCCAGCAGCAAAGCGTCGGGGACAGGGCTATATGGCTACACCTTC.

As DNA, the CDR3 is TGTGCCAGCAGCGCAGGGTGGTATGAAAAACTGTTTTTT. Translation: CASSAGWYEKLFF. V and J are TRBV27 and TRBJ1-4; weak D call: TRBD1 (5 bases). This CDR3 spans 13 amino acids. The germline CDR1 and CDR2 sequences are MNHEY and SMNVEV (reference sequence). Trimming left V 6 bases short and J 6 bases short, with 11 bases between.

The CDR3 sequence is CASSPRGNNEQFF. CDR3 bases: TGTGCCAGCAGCCCCCGGGGAAACAATGAGCAGTTCTTC. The gene calls are TRBV14 and TRBJ2-1; possible D gene TRBD2, 5 bases. Trimming left V 4 bases short and J 5 bases short, with 9 bases between. Germline values: CDR1 SGHDN, CDR2 FVKESK. The CDR3 covers 13 residues.

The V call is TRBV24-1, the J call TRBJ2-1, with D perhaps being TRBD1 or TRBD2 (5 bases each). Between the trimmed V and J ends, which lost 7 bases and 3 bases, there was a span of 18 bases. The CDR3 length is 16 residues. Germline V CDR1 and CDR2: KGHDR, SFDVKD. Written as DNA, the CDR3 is TGTGCCACCAGAGCTAACCAGGGTGGGGGCTACAATGAGCAGTTCTTC. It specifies CATRANQGGGYNEQFF.

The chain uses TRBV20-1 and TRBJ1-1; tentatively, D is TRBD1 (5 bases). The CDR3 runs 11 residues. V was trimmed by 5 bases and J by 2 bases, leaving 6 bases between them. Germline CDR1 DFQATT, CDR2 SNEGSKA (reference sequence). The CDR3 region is CSAGTNTEAFF. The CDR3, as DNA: TGCAGTGCTGGGACTAACACTGAAGCTTTCTTT.

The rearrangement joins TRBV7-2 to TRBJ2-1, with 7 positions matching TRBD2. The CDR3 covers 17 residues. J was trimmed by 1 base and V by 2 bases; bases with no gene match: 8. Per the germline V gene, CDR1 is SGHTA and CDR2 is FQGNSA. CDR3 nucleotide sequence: TGTGCCAGCAGCTTAAATGCTCTAGCGGTGTCCTACAATGAGCAGTTCTTC. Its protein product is CASSLNALAVSYNEQFF.

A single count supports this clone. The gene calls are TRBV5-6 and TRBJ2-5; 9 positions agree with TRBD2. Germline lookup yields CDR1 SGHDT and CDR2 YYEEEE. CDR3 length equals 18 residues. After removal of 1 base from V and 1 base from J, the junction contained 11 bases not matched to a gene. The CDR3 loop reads CASSLPFRTSAIQETQYF. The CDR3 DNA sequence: TGTGCCAGCAGCTTGCCTTTCCGGACTAGCGCTATCCAAGAGACCCAGTACTTC.

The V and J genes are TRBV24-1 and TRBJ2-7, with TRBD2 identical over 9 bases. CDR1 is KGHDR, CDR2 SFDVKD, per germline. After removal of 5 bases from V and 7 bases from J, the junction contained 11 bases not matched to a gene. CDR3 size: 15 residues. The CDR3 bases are TGTGCCACCAGTGTCGGAGTAGCGGGAGTGTGGGAGCAGTACTTC. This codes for CATSVGVAGVWEQYF.

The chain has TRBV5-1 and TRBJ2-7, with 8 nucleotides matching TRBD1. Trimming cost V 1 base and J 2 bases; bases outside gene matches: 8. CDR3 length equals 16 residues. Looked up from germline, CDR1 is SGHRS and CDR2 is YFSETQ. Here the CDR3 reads CASSLRQGTSTYEQYF. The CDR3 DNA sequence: TGCGCCAGCAGCTTGAGACAGGGGACCTCGACCTACGAGCAGTACTTC.